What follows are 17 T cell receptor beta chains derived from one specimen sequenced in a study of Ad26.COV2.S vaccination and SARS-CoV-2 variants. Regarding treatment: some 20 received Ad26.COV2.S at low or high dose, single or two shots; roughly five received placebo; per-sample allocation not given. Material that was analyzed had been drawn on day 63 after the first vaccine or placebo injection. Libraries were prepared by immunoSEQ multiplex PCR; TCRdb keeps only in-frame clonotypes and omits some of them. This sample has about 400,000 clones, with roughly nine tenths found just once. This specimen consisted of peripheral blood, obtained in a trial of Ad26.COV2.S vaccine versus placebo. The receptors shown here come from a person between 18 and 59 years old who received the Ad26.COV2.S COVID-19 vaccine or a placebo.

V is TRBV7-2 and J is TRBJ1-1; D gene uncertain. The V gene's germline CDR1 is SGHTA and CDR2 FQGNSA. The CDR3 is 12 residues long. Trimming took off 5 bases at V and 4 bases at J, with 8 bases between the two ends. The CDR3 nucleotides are TGTGCCAGCAGCAGGGAGGGCACTGAAGCTTTCTTT. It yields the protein CASSREGTEAFF.

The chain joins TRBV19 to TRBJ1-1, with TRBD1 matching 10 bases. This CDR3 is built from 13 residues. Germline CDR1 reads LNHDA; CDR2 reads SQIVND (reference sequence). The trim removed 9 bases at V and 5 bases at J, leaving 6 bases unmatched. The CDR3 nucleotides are TGTGCCAGCCGACAGGGGGCTAAGACTGAAGCTTTCTTT. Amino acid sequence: CASRQGAKTEAFF. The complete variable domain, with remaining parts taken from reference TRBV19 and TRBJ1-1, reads DGGITQSPKYLFRKEGQNVTLSCEQNLNHDAMYWYRQDPGQGLRLIYYSQIVNDFQKGDIAEGYSVSREKKESFPLTVTSAQKNPTAFYLCASRQGAKTEAFFGQGTRLTVV.

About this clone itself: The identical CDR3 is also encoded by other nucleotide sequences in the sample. The CDR3 is CASSLGGDQPQHF. The CDR3 DNA reads TGTGCCAGCAGTTTAGGGGGGGACCAGCCCCAGCATTTT. The V gene is TRBV12-3 or TRBV12-4, the J gene TRBJ1-5; TRBD1 might be the D (5 bases). V lost 1 base, J lost 7 bases, and 8 bases lay in between. This CDR3 has 13 residues.

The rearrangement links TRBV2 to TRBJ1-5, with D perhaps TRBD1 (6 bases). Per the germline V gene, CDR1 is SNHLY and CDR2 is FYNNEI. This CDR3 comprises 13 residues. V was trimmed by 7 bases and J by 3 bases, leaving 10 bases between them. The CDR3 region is CASNRAPNQPQHF. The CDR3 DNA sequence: TGTGCCAGCAACAGGGCCCCCAATCAGCCCCAGCATTTT.

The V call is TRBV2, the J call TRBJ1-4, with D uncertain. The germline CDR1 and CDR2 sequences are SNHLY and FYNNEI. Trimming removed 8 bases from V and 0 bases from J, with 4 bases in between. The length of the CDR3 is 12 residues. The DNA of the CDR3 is TGTGCCAGCGGGGCAACTAATGAAAAACTGTTTTTT. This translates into CASGATNEKLFF.

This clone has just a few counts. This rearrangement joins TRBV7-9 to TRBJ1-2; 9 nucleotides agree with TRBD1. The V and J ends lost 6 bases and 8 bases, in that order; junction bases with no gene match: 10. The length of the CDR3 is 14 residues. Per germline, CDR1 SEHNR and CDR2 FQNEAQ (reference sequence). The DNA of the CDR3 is TGTGCCAGCAGTTCTACAGGGGGCAGATGGGGCTACACCTTC. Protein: CASSSTGGRWGYTF. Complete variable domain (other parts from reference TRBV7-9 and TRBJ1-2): DTGVSQNPRHKITKRGQNVTFRCDPISEHNRLYWYRQTLGQGPEFLTYFQNEAQLEKSRLLSDRFSAERPKGSFSTLEIQRTEQGDSAMYLCASSSTGGRWGYTFGSGTRLTVV.

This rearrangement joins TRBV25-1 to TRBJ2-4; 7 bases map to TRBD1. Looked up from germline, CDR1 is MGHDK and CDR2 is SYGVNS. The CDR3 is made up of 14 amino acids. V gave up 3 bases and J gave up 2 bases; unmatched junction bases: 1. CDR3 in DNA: TGTGCCAGCAGTGAGACAGGGTCCAAAAACATTCAGTACTTC. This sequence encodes CASSETGSKNIQYF.

CDR3 sequence reads: CASSNRDIADEKLFF. Written as DNA, the CDR3 is TGTGCCAGCAGTAACCGGGACATTGCCGATGAAAAACTGTTTTTT. The chain carries TRBV6-2 or TRBV6-3 and TRBJ1-4, with D perhaps matching TRBD1 (6 bases). Trimming shortened V by 5 bases and J by 6 bases, and 16 bases separated the two germline ends. The CDR3 runs 15 residues. Per germline, CDR1 MNHEY and CDR2 SVGEGT.

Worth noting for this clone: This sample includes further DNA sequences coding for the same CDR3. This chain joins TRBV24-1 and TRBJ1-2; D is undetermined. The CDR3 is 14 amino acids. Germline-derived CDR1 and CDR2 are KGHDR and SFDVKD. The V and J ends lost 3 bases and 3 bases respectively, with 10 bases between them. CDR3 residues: CATSDPGRYYGYTF. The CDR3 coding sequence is TGTGCCACCAGTGATCCCGGACGGTACTATGGCTACACCTTC.

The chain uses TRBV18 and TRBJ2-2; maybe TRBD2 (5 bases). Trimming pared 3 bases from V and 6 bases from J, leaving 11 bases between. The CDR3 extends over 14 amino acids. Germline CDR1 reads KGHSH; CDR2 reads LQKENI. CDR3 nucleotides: TGTGCCAGCTCACCCCTGGAGGCCTCCGGGGAGCTGTTTTTT. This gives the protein CASSPLEASGELFF.

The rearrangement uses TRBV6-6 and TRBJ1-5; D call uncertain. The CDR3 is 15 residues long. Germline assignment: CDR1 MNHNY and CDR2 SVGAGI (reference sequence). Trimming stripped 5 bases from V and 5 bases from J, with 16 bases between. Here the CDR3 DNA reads TGTGCCAGCAGTACCCACAGCGTTGAGCATCAGCCCCAGCATTTT. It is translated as CASSTHSVEHQPQHF.

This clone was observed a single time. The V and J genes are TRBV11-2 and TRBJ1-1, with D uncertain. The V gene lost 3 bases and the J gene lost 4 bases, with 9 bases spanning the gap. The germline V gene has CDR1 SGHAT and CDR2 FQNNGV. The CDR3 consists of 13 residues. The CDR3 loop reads CASSLGRATEAFF. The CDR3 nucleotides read TGTGCCAGCAGCTTGGGGAGGGCCACTGAAGCTTTCTTT.

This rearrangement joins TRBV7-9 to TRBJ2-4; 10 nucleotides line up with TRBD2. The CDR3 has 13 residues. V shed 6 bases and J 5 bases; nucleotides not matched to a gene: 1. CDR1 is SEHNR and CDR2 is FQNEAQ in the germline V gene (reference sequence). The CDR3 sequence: CASSLAGENIQYF. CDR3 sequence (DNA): TGTGCCAGCAGTCTAGCGGGGGAAAACATTCAGTACTTC.

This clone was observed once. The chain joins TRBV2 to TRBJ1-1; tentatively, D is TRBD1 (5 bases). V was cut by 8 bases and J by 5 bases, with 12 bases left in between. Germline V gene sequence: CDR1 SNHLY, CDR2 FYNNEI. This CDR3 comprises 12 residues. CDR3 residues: CASGSEGTEAFF. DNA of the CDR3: TGTGCCAGCGGGTCGGAGGGGACTGAAGCTTTCTTT.

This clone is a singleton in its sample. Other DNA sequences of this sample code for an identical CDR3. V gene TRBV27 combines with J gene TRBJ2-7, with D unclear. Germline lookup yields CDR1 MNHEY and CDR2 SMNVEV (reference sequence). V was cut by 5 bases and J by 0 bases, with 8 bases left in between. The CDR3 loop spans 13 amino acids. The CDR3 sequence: CASSRTGSYEQYF. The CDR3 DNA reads TGTGCCAGCAGTAGGACGGGCTCCTACGAGCAGTACTTC.

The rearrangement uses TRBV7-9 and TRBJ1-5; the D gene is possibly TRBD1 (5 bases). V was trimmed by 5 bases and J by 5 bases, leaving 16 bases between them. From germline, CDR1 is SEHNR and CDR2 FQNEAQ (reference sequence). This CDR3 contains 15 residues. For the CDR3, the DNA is TGTGCCAGCAGCGCCGATGGAGGGACCCATCAGCCCCAGCATTTT. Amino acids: CASSADGGTHQPQHF. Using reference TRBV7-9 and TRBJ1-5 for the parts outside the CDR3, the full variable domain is DTGVSQNPRHKITKRGQNVTFRCDPISEHNRLYWYRQTLGQGPEFLTYFQNEAQLEKSRLLSDRFSAERPKGSFSTLEIQRTEQGDSAMYLCASSADGGTHQPQHFGDGTRLSIL.

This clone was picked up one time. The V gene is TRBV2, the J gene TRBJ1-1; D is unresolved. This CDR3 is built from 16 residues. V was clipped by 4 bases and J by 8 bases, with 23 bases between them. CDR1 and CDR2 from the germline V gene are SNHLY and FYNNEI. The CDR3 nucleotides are TGTGCCAGCAGTGTCCAATGGTTGGAATCACTTGCAGAAGCTTTCTTT. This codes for CASSVQWLESLAEAFF.